One and the same sample provided the 2 T cell receptor beta chains below, sequenced in a study of cytomegalovirus exposure and HLA in healthy donors. PCR employed 60 Vbeta and 13 Jbeta primers. The data were produced by immunoSEQ multiplex PCR, yet TCRdb's version contains in-frame clones alone and is incomplete. The data hold 95,000 to 150,000 clones, with 70% to 80% observed a single time. The specimen sequenced was PBMCs. The origin of the receptors is a man aged 50-60 years in good health and CMV-seronegative.

This clone was counted a single time. The chain has TRBV7-6 and TRBJ2-3; TRBD2 matches at 10 bases. Germline V gives CDR1 SGHVS, CDR2 FNYEAQ. With V trimmed by 1 base and J by 3 bases, 4 bases remained unmatched. The CDR3 loop spans 16 amino acids. The CDR3 loop is CASSLEASGGTDTQYF. The CDR3 region has the DNA TGTGCCAGCAGCTTAGAGGCTAGCGGGGGAACAGATACGCAGTATTTT.

This chain links TRBV4-1 with TRBJ1-1; D gene ambiguous. Germline lookup yields CDR1 MGHRA and CDR2 YSYEKL. The CDR3 runs to 15 residues. The V and J ends lost 4 bases and 3 bases respectively, with 15 bases between them. The CDR3 loop is CASSRGPAGDTEAFF. CDR3 DNA sequence: TGCGCCAGCAGCCGGGGTCCAGCCGGGGACACTGAAGCTTTCTTT.